This entry lists 22 T cell receptor beta chains sequenced from one sample in a study of blood T cell repertoires in COVID-19. Profiled with immunoSEQ multiplex PCR; TCRdb holds only in-frame clones, not every one. The table lists 200,000 to 300,000 clones, roughly 86% of them singletons. The material sequenced was peripheral blood. The source of these receptors is a man aged 50 to 59 with acute or convalescent COVID-19.

The V gene is TRBV5-8, the J gene TRBJ2-7, with TRBD2 matching 16 bases. The V and J ends lost 4 bases and 9 bases, in that order; junction bases with no gene match: 4. CDR1 is SGHTS, CDR2 YDEGEE, per germline. This CDR3 is built from 14 residues. The CDR3 DNA follows: TGTGCCAGCAGCACGGGACTAGCGGGGGGGCGGCAGTACTTC. This encodes CASSTGLAGGRQYF.

This chain joins TRBV9 and TRBJ2-7; D is uncertain. Germline-derived CDR1 and CDR2 are SGDLS and YYNGEE. Trimming cost V 0 bases and J 4 bases, with 8 bases left between them. The CDR3 loop spans 13 amino acids. This CDR3 is CASSVGSQYEQYF. In DNA, the CDR3 is TGTGCCAGCAGCGTAGGAAGTCAGTACGAGCAGTACTTC.

The chain is built from TRBV7-3 and TRBJ2-5; D not certain. V lost 3 bases and J lost 1, with 15 bases in between. Germline CDR1 is SGHTA and CDR2 is FQGTGA. This CDR3 is 16 amino acids long. CDR3: CASSFNDARFQETQYF. The CDR3 DNA sequence: TGTGCCAGCAGCTTTAACGACGCCAGGTTCCAAGAGACCCAGTACTTC. The whole variable domain, remainder taken from reference TRBV7-3 and TRBJ2-5, is GAGVSQTPSNKVTEKGKYVELRCDPISGHTALYWYRQSLGQGPEFLIYFQGTGAADDSGLPNDRFFAVRPEGSVSTLKIQRTERGDSAVYLCASSFNDARFQETQYFGPGTRLLVL.

V and J are TRBV5-6 and TRBJ1-2; D not certain. Trimming stripped 3 bases from V and 7 bases from J, with 22 bases between. The CDR3 covers 16 residues. Germline V gene lookup returns CDR1 SGHDT and CDR2 YYEEEE. The CDR3 DNA follows: TGTGCCAGCAGCTCTTCCCTCCACGGCAGGTCGACTGGCTACACCTTC. Residues: CASSSSLHGRSTGYTF. The full variable domain, with the rest looked up from reference TRBV5-6 and TRBJ1-2, is DAGVTQSPTHLIKTRGQQVTLRCSPKSGHDTVSWYQQALGQGPQFIFQYYEEEERQRGNFPDRFSGHQFPNYSSELNVNALLLGDSALYLCASSSSLHGRSTGYTFGSGTRLTVV.

V gene TRBV6-6 combines with J gene TRBJ1-2; D remains unclear. Germline-derived CDR1 and CDR2 are MNHNY and SVGAGI (reference sequence). The CDR3 runs to 13 residues. DNA of the CDR3: TGTGCAACCACCCCGGTAGCTAACTATGGCTACACCTTC. Amino acids: CATTPVANYGYTF.

J is TRBJ1-1 and V is TRBV7-9; D possibly corresponds to TRBD1 (5 bases). V dropped 5 bases and J dropped 1 base, with 8 bases sitting between them. The CDR3 is 13 amino acids. Germline CDR1 and CDR2: SEHNR and FQNEAQ (reference sequence). The CDR3 loop reads CASSKTGNTEAFF. The CDR3 DNA sequence: TGTGCCAGCAGCAAAACAGGGAACACTGAAGCTTTCTTT.

This rearrangement joins TRBV30 to TRBJ2-7; D not resolved. Looked up from germline, CDR1 is GTSNPN and CDR2 is SVGIG (reference sequence). The CDR3 is 12 residues long. V gave up 3 bases and J gave up 4 bases, with 10 bases separating them. The DNA for the CDR3 is TGTGCCTGGAGAGACGCACAGTACGAGCAGTACTTC. Its protein is CAWRDAQYEQYF. Based on the CDR3 plus reference TRBV30 and TRBJ2-7, the full variable domain is SQTIHQWPATLVQPVGSPLSLECTVEGTSNPNLYWYRQAAGRGLQLLFYSVGIGQISSEVPQNLSASRPQDRQFILSSKKLLLSDSGFYLCAWRDAQYEQYFGPGTRLTVT.

This clone was detected only once. The chain combines TRBV5-5 with TRBJ2-7, with 9 nucleotides matching TRBD1. CDR3 length: 13 amino acids. V shed 6 bases, J shed 3 bases, and the junction held 4 bases outside the gene matches. Looked up from germline, CDR1 is SGHKS and CDR2 is YYEKEE (reference sequence). CDR3 in amino acids: CASNSDRGYEQYF. The CDR3 DNA follows: TGTGCCAGCAACTCGGACAGGGGCTACGAGCAGTACTTC.

This clone was observed a single time. The chain links TRBV28 to TRBJ2-7; 7 bases match TRBD1. Unmatched junction bases numbered 0, after V lost 6 bases and J lost 1 base. CDR1 and CDR2 (germline): MDHEN, SYDVKM. The CDR3 consists of 12 residues. Here the CDR3 reads CASRQGSYEQYF. The CDR3 DNA sequence: TGTGCCAGCAGACAGGGGTCCTACGAGCAGTACTTC.

The genes are TRBV6-2 or TRBV6-3 and TRBJ2-5; 10 bases fit TRBD2. V lost 6 bases and J lost 3; bases outside the gene matches: 4. The CDR3 has 14 amino acids. Germline-derived CDR1 and CDR2 are MNHEY and SVGEGT. The CDR3 nucleotides read TGTGCCAGCAGACCTAGCGGGGGTAAAGAGACCCAGTACTTC. Its protein is CASRPSGGKETQYF.

As to this clone: Distinct nucleotide sequences in the sample also encode this CDR3. The chain employs TRBV20-1 and TRBJ2-7, with unresolved D. Looked up from germline, CDR1 is DFQATT and CDR2 is SNEGSKA (reference sequence). CDR3 size: 11 residues. Trimming took 5 bases from V and 4 from J, leaving 9 bases between them. As DNA, the CDR3 is TGCAGTGCTCTAACAGCTTACGAGCAGTACTTC. Protein product: CSALTAYEQYF.

The chain uses TRBV10-1 and TRBJ1-1; the D gene is possibly TRBD1 (6 bases). V lost 3 bases to trimming and J lost 0 bases, with 8 bases between them. This CDR3 has 14 amino acids. CDR1 and CDR2 from the germline V gene are WNHNN and SYGVQD (reference sequence). This CDR3 is CASSDGQLNTEAFF. CDR3 DNA sequence: TGCGCCAGCAGTGATGGACAGTTGAACACTGAAGCTTTCTTT.

The gene calls are TRBV4-1 and TRBJ1-2, with D unclear. Germline values: CDR1 MGHRA, CDR2 YSYEKL. V shed 2 bases and J shed 0 bases, with 4 bases lying between them. CDR3 length: 13 residues. This CDR3 reads CASSQTSNYGYTF. As DNA, the CDR3 is TGCGCCAGCAGCCAAACTTCTAACTATGGCTACACCTTC.

In its sample, this clone was seen a few times. The V and J genes are TRBV30 and TRBJ1-5; D perhaps matches TRBD1 (5 bases). Germline-derived CDR1 and CDR2 are GTSNPN and SVGIG (reference sequence). Trimming removed 1 base from V and 5 bases from J, with 12 bases in between. The CDR3 is made up of 14 amino acids. The CDR3 here is CAWSGGGTHQPQHF. CDR3 DNA: TGTGCCTGGAGTGGTGGAGGGACCCATCAGCCCCAGCATTTT.

The chain carries TRBV21-1 and TRBJ2-6; the table names TRBD1, a call not compared with the DNA. TRBV21-1 is noted as a pseudogene. The CDR3 is 18 residues long. The CDR3 is CASSLGAYLLSGANVLTF. The CDR3 coding sequence is TGTGCCAGCAGCCTAGGGGCTTATCTACTCTCTGGGGCCAACGTCCTGACTTTC.

The chain combines TRBV3-1 (or the pseudogene TRBV3-2) with TRBJ1-1; possible D gene TRBD1, 5 bases. Deletions cut 2 bases from V and 4 bases from J, with 8 bases between. This CDR3 region has 13 residues. Germline V gives CDR1 LGHDT, CDR2 YNNKEL (reference sequence). CDR3 residues: CASSQSGRTEAFF. The DNA of the CDR3 is TGTGCCAGCAGCCAATCAGGGCGCACTGAAGCTTTCTTT.

The rearrangement uses TRBV9 and TRBJ2-6; the D is unclear. The CDR3 totals 16 residues. Germline V lookup: CDR1 SGDLS, CDR2 YYNGEE. The ends were cut back, 2 bases at V and 0 bases at J, with 9 bases in the middle. CDR3 nucleotides: TGTGCCAGCAGCGTTACTTCTATCTCTGGGGCCAACGTCCTGACTTTC. The encoded protein is CASSVTSISGANVLTF. The full variable domain, rest sourced from reference TRBV9 and TRBJ2-6, is DSGVTQTPKHLITATGQRVTLRCSPRSGDLSVYWYQQSLDQGLQFLIQYYNGEERAKGNILERFSAQQFPDLHSELNLSSLELGDSALYFCASSVTSISGANVLTFGAGSRLTVL.

V is TRBV3-1 (or the pseudogene TRBV3-2) and J is TRBJ1-6; 7 positions agree with TRBD1. There are 14 residues in the CDR3. Germline V gene sequence: CDR1 LGHDT, CDR2 YNNKEL (reference sequence). With 4 bases clipped from V and 8 bases from J, the junction kept 5 bases outside the gene matches. CDR3: CASSPRGIYSPLHF. The CDR3 DNA follows: TGTGCCAGCAGCCCCAGGGGGATCTATTCACCCCTCCACTTT.

This rearrangement joins TRBV30 to TRBJ2-7; a possible D gene is TRBD1 (5 bases). The CDR3 is 14 amino acids. V dropped 1 base and J dropped 3 bases, with 13 bases sitting between them. Germline CDR1 GTSNPN, CDR2 SVGIG (reference sequence). The CDR3 region is CAWSGRVHLYEQYF. CDR3 nucleotide sequence: TGTGCCTGGAGTGGCAGGGTACACCTCTACGAGCAGTACTTC. The whole variable domain, remainder taken from reference TRBV30 and TRBJ2-7, is SQTIHQWPATLVQPVGSPLSLECTVEGTSNPNLYWYRQAAGRGLQLLFYSVGIGQISSEVPQNLSASRPQDRQFILSSKKLLLSDSGFYLCAWSGRVHLYEQYFGPGTRLTVT.

The chain is built from TRBV5-5 and TRBJ2-7; D gene unclear. V lost 0 bases to trimming and J lost 7 bases, with 8 bases between them. This CDR3 has 12 residues. CDR1 is SGHKS and CDR2 is YYEKEE in the germline V gene (reference sequence). CDR3 bases: TGTGCCAGCAGCTTGGTACAGTCGGAGCAGTACTTC. Translating gives CASSLVQSEQYF.

The V call is TRBV2, the J call TRBJ1-1, with D unresolved. The CDR3 consists of 14 residues. CDR1 is SNHLY, CDR2 FYNNEI, per germline. The V end was cut by 2 bases, the J end by 3 bases, with 10 bases between. The CDR3 DNA sequence: TGTGCCAGCAGTGAATTGTTTCCAGACACTGAAGCTTTCTTT. This sequence encodes CASSELFPDTEAFF.

J is TRBJ2-1 and V is TRBV24-1; possible D gene TRBD1, 5 bases. The germline V gene encodes CDR1 KGHDR and CDR2 SFDVKD. The CDR3 extends over 15 amino acids. Trimming removed 3 bases at V and 8 bases at J, with 16 bases between. The CDR3 coding sequence is TGTGCCACCAGTGATCCCTGGGGCGGTAGGGATGAGCAGTTCTTC. This sequence encodes CATSDPWGGRDEQFF.